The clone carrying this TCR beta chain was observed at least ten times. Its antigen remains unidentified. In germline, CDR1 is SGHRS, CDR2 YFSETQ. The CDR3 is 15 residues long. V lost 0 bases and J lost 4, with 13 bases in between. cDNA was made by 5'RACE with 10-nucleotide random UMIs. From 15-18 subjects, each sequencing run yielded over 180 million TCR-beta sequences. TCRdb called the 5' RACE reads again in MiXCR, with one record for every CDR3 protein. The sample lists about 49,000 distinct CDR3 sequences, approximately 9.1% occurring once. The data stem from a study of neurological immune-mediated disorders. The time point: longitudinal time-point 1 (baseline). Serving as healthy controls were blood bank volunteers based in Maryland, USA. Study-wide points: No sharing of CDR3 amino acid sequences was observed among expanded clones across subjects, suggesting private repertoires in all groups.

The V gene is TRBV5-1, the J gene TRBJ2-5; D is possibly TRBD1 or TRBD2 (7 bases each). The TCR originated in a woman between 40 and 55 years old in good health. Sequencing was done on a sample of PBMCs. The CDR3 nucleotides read TGCGCCAGCAGCTTGGCGGTCAGGGGGGGAGAGACCCAGTACTTC. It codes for CASSLAVRGGETQYF. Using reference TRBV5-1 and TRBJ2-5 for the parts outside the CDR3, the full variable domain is KAGVTQTPRYLIKTRGQQVTLSCSPISGHRSVSWYQQTPGQGLQFLFEYFSETQRNKGNFPGRFSGRQFSNSRSEMNVSTLELGDSALYLCASSLAVRGGETQYFGPGTRLLVL.